Listed here are 28 T cell receptor beta chains from one sample, sequenced in a study of blood T cell repertoires in COVID-19. Sequencing used immunoSEQ multiplex PCR; TCRdb keeps in-frame clones, though not all of them. In the table there are about 120,000 clones, around 79% of which are singletons. The sequenced material came from peripheral blood. These receptors came from a woman of 80 years or more with active or convalescent COVID-19.

This sequence joins TRBV10-2 and TRBJ2-7, with 7 bases fitting TRBD2. The germline V gene has CDR1 WSHSY and CDR2 SAAADI. Trimming removed 6 bases from V and 2 bases from J; junction bases left unmatched: 7. This CDR3 has 14 residues. For the CDR3, the DNA is TGCGCCAGCAGGGTCGGGAGGTTACCCTACGAGCAGTACTTC. This encodes CASRVGRLPYEQYF.

The chain recombines TRBV5-5 with TRBJ2-7; 9 bases agree with TRBD1. With V trimmed by 5 bases and J by 7 bases, 10 bases remained unmatched. The CDR3 consists of 14 residues. Germline loops: CDR1 SGHKS, CDR2 YYEKEE (reference sequence). The CDR3 sequence: CASRPGTGFREQYF. DNA of the CDR3: TGTGCCAGCAGACCCGGGACAGGGTTTCGGGAGCAGTACTTC. Full variable domain (outside the CDR3, taken from reference TRBV5-5 and TRBJ2-7): DAGVTQSPTHLIKTRGQQVTLRCSPISGHKSVSWYQQVLGQGPQFIFQYYEKEERGRGNFPDRFSARQFPNYSSELNVNALLLGDSALYLCASRPGTGFREQYFGPGTRLTVT.

V and J are TRBV12-3 or TRBV12-4 and TRBJ1-5; possibly TRBD1 for D (6 bases). Trimming left V 8 bases short and J 9 bases short, with 17 bases between. This CDR3 is built from 13 residues. The CDR3 reads CASSLARGGPQHF. The CDR3 DNA reads TGTGCCAGCTCACTTGCGAGGGGGGGGCCCCAGCATTTT.

V gene TRBV6-5 combines with J gene TRBJ1-2; 9 bases match TRBD1. The CDR3 is 14 amino acids. Germline-derived CDR1 and CDR2 are MNHEY and SVGAGI. The junction had 3 bases not matched to a gene; V was cut back by 4 bases and J by 3 bases. Here the CDR3 reads CASSLGQGYYGYTF. Written as DNA, the CDR3 is TGTGCCAGCAGTTTGGGACAGGGATACTATGGCTACACCTTC.

The chain combines TRBV14 with TRBJ2-1; 9 bases map to TRBD2. The CDR3 is made up of 15 amino acids. Trimming cost V 3 bases and J 13 bases; bases outside gene matches: 13. Germline-derived CDR1 and CDR2 are SGHDN and FVKESK. CDR3 coding DNA: TGTGCCAGCAGCCAGCCGGGACTAGCTTTCAGGGTTCAGTTCTTC. Protein product: CASSQPGLAFRVQFF. Full variable domain (rest looked up from reference TRBV14 and TRBJ2-1): EAGVTQFPSHSVIEKGQTVTLRCDPISGHDNLYWYRRVMGKEIKFLLHFVKESKQDESGMPNNRFLAERTGGTYSTLKVQPAELEDSGVYFCASSQPGLAFRVQFFGPGTRLTVL.

This chain uses TRBV11-1 with TRBJ2-1, with 9 positions matching TRBD2. This CDR3 region has 14 residues. The ends lost 3 bases at V and 4 bases at J; junction bases unmatched: 1. Germline lookup yields CDR1 SGHAT and CDR2 FQDESV (reference sequence). The CDR3 coding sequence is TGTGCCAGCAGCTTCCTAGCGGGATACAATGAGCAGTTCTTC. Translated: CASSFLAGYNEQFF.

The chain couples TRBV5-4 to TRBJ1-6; possible D gene TRBD1, 6 bases. This CDR3 spans 15 amino acids. Trimming left V 4 bases short and J 5 bases short, with 13 bases between. Germline lookup yields CDR1 SGHNT and CDR2 YYREEE (reference sequence). CDR3 in amino acids: CASSLNQGNNSPLHF. The CDR3 DNA follows: TGTGCCAGCAGCCTAAATCAGGGGAATAATTCACCCCTCCACTTT.

V usage is TRBV5-6 and J usage is TRBJ1-5, with unresolved D. Per germline, CDR1 SGHDT and CDR2 YYEEEE. CDR3 length: 17 residues. V was clipped by 0 bases and J by 6 bases, with 19 bases between them. CDR3 DNA sequence: TGTGCCAGCAGCTTGGGGCCAACCCAGCCCGCAGGTCAGCCCCAGCATTTT. Protein: CASSLGPTQPAGQPQHF.

This clone was counted at least ten times. This CDR3 is also generated by other DNA sequences in the sample. J is TRBJ1-5 and V is TRBV2, with D perhaps TRBD1 (6 bases). Trimming took off 3 bases at V and 1 base at J, with 10 bases between the two ends. Germline lookup yields CDR1 SNHLY and CDR2 FYNNEI. This CDR3 is 15 amino acids long. DNA of the CDR3: TGTGCCAGCAGTGATCGGGGGGCAAGCAATCAGCCCCAGCATTTT. Amino acid sequence: CASSDRGASNQPQHF.

The chain carries TRBV27 and TRBJ1-2; 9 bases line up with TRBD1. The CDR3 sequence is 15 residues long. V lost 4 bases and J lost 5; bases outside the gene matches: 8. Per germline, CDR1 MNHEY and CDR2 SMNVEV (reference sequence). DNA of the CDR3: TGTGCCAGCAGTTCCTCAACACAGGGGGCGTATGGCTACACCTTC. Its protein product is CASSSSTQGAYGYTF.

The chain carries TRBV9 and TRBJ2-7; TRBD2 is a possible D gene (7 bases). This CDR3 spans 15 amino acids. Germline loops: CDR1 SGDLS, CDR2 YYNGEE. V shed 4 bases and J shed 1 base, with 15 bases lying between them. The CDR3 reads CASSLGGGFSYEQYF. CDR3 sequence (DNA): TGTGCCAGCAGCCTTGGGGGGGGCTTTTCCTACGAGCAGTACTTC.

The V and J genes are TRBV19 and TRBJ1-1; D is uncertain. CDR1 and CDR2 from the germline V gene are LNHDA and SQIVND (reference sequence). CDR3 length: 14 amino acids. The V end lost 1 base, the J end lost 1 base, and 7 bases lay between the germline ends. The CDR3 nucleotides are TGTGCCAGTAGTATAGTCCGGGGGAACACTGAAGCTTTCTTT. It yields the protein CASSIVRGNTEAFF.

This clone showed up just once. The chain links TRBV5-1 to TRBJ2-5; D is perhaps TRBD2 (5 bases). In germline, CDR1 is SGHRS, CDR2 YFSETQ. Trimming pared 6 bases from V and 5 bases from J, leaving 11 bases between. CDR3 length: 12 amino acids. CDR3 nucleotides: TGCGCCAGCAAACGGGATGGGGAGACCCAGTACTTC. Amino acid sequence: CASKRDGETQYF.

This clone was observed a few times. CDR3 protein: CASTQKQGLAGSTDTQYF. The CDR3 DNA reads as TGCGCCAGCACCCAGAAACAGGGACTAGCGGGTAGCACAGATACGCAGTATTTT. This chain joins TRBV5-1 and TRBJ2-3; 12 nucleotides align to TRBD2. With 6 bases clipped from V and 0 bases from J, the junction kept 11 bases outside the gene matches. CDR3 length: 18 residues. CDR1 SGHRS and CDR2 YFSETQ come from the germline V gene.

J is TRBJ2-5 and V is TRBV7-9, with D possibly matching TRBD2 (5 bases). Germline CDR1 reads SEHNR; CDR2 reads FQNEAQ (reference sequence). Between the trimmed V and J ends, which lost 7 bases and 0 bases, there was a span of 15 bases. This CDR3 region has 15 residues. CDR3 coding DNA: TGTGCCAGCACCCCGAGGTACGGGAACCAAGAGACCCAGTACTTC. It encodes CASTPRYGNQETQYF. The full variable domain, in which reference TRBV7-9 and TRBJ2-5 provide the parts outside the CDR3, is DTGVSQNPRHKITKRGQNVTFRCDPISEHNRLYWYRQTLGQGPEFLTYFQNEAQLEKSRLLSDRFSAERPKGSFSTLEIQRTEQGDSAMYLCASTPRYGNQETQYFGPGTRLLVL.

There are a few counts of this clone. The V gene is TRBV11-2, the J gene TRBJ2-1, with 9 bases that match TRBD2. Germline CDR1 SGHAT, CDR2 FQNNGV. The CDR3 runs 15 residues. Trimming cost V 1 base and J 2 bases; bases outside gene matches: 0. CDR3 residues: CASSLGLAAYNEQFF. Written as DNA, the CDR3 is TGTGCCAGCAGCTTAGGACTAGCGGCCTACAATGAGCAGTTCTTC.

V and J are TRBV5-1 and TRBJ1-5; a weak D match, TRBD1 (6 bases). The ends were cut back, 2 bases at V and 3 bases at J, with 15 bases in the middle. CDR3 length: 16 amino acids. Germline CDR1 is SGHRS and CDR2 is YFSETQ. The CDR3 loop reads CASSFNPGQHNQPQHF. The CDR3, as DNA: TGCGCCAGCAGCTTTAACCCCGGACAGCACAATCAGCCCCAGCATTTT.

In its sample, this clone was seen once. A clone one base away is much larger, so this may be a read error. This rearrangement joins TRBV6-6 to TRBJ1-1, with D unresolved. Between the trimmed V and J ends, which lost 5 bases and 1 base, there was a span of 5 bases. This CDR3 has 12 residues. The germline gives CDR1 MNHNY, CDR2 SVGAGI (reference sequence). This CDR3 reads CASSPGNTEAFF. DNA for the CDR3: TGTGCCAGCAGTCCAGGGAACACTGAAGCTTTCTTT.

The V gene is TRBV10-3, the J gene TRBJ2-3; D is perhaps TRBD2 (6 bases). With 9 bases removed from V and 4 bases from J, the gap between germline ends came to 11 bases. The germline V gene has CDR1 ENHRY and CDR2 SYGVKD. The CDR3 spans 12 residues. Here the CDR3 reads CAIRAGPDTQYF. In DNA form, the CDR3 reads TGTGCCATAAGGGCGGGACCAGATACGCAGTATTTT.

This clone was detected a few times. The chain recombines TRBV2 with TRBJ2-2; maybe TRBD1 (5 bases). The germline V gene has CDR1 SNHLY and CDR2 FYNNEI. CDR3 length: 14 residues. Deletions cut 4 bases from V and 5 bases from J, with 11 bases between. The CDR3 DNA is TGTGCCAGCAGTGGCAGGGTTATGACCGGGGAGCTGTTTTTT. It encodes CASSGRVMTGELFF.

The chain has TRBV28 and TRBJ1-2, with unresolved D. This CDR3 region has 15 residues. Trimming took off 4 bases at V and 0 bases at J, with 12 bases between the two ends. The germline V gene has CDR1 MDHEN and CDR2 SYDVKM. The CDR3 here is CASSSLWEPNYGYTF. The CDR3 bases are TGTGCCAGCAGTTCCCTCTGGGAGCCTAACTATGGCTACACCTTC.

The chain combines TRBV4-2 with TRBJ2-5; 13 bases map to TRBD2. Trimming cost V 1 base and J 0 bases; bases outside gene matches: 5. The CDR3 length is 18 residues. Germline CDR1 is LGHNA and CDR2 is YNFKEQ. CDR3 nucleotides: TGTGCCAGCAGCCAAGCCGGGACTAGCGGGACGTACCAAGAGACCCAGTACTTC. It specifies CASSQAGTSGTYQETQYF.

The chain has TRBV11-3 and TRBJ2-2; D gene uncertain. V was pared by 4 bases and J by 4 bases, with 7 bases between. There are 13 residues in the CDR3. Germline V gene sequence: CDR1 SGHNT, CDR2 YENEEA. CDR3 loop: CASSSIFTGELFF. The CDR3 nucleotides read TGTGCCAGCAGCTCCATTTTCACCGGGGAGCTGTTTTTT.

V is TRBV6-5 and J is TRBJ1-3; 7 nucleotides match TRBD1. The CDR3 is 16 amino acids. With V trimmed by 3 bases and J by 0 bases, 5 bases remained unmatched. The germline gives CDR1 MNHEY, CDR2 SVGAGI. The CDR3 nucleotides are TGTGCCAGCAGTTATACAGGGGAGAACTCTGGAAACACCATATATTTT. This codes for CASSYTGENSGNTIYF.

The chain uses TRBV4-1 and TRBJ2-4; 9 positions match TRBD2. V was clipped by 4 bases and J by 0 bases; unmatched bases: 16. This CDR3 has 20 amino acids. Germline lookup yields CDR1 MGHRA and CDR2 YSYEKL. CDR3 DNA sequence: TGCGCCAGCAGCCCGAGACTAGCGGTCCAAGGGGGTGGAGCCAAAAACATTCAGTACTTC. Amino acid sequence: CASSPRLAVQGGGAKNIQYF.

The rearrangement joins TRBV5-6 to TRBJ2-1; 14 bases match TRBD2. This CDR3 region has 15 residues. Germline V lookup: CDR1 SGHDT, CDR2 YYEEEE. V shed 6 bases and J 9 bases; nucleotides not matched to a gene: 8. CDR3 loop: CASNAGTSGRGEQFF. CDR3 DNA: TGTGCCAGCAACGCCGGGACTAGCGGGAGAGGTGAGCAGTTCTTC.

The chain couples TRBV11-2 to TRBJ1-1; the match to TRBD1 covers 7 bases. The V gene's germline CDR1 is SGHAT and CDR2 FQNNGV. The J segment lost 4 bases and the V segment lost 4 bases, leaving 6 bases of the junction unmatched. The CDR3 has 14 residues. CDR3 coding DNA: TGTGCCAGCAGCTCATACAGGGGTAGCACTGAAGCTTTCTTT. This encodes CASSSYRGSTEAFF.

V is TRBV11-3 and J is TRBJ2-7; maybe TRBD2 (5 bases). This CDR3 spans 13 amino acids. Trimming stripped 4 bases from V and 6 bases from J, with 13 bases between. CDR1 and CDR2 (germline): SGHNT, YENEEA. The CDR3, as DNA: TGTGCCAGCAGCTCCGCCGGAGGACGCGAGCAGTACTTC. Translation gives CASSSAGGREQYF.